This TCR beta chain is from a study of naive and memory T cell subsets. The junction had 6 bases not matched to a gene; V was cut back by 6 bases and J by 5 bases. The V gene's germline CDR1 is DFQATT and CDR2 SNEGSKA (reference sequence). The CDR3 is 12 amino acids. An equimolar mix of two oligonucleotides served as the beta constant-region primer for TRBC1 and TRBC2. Four rounds of PCR amplified the ligated cDNA using nested alpha and beta constant-region primers plus SP2. A single record per CDR3 protein comes from TCRdb applying MiXCR to the UMI-ligation and nested PCR reads. The sample consists of under 25,000 distinct CDR3 sequences, 7% to 10% of them appearing once. CD8 T cells were positively selected from what remained after CD4 positive selection. Cells stained for CD3, CD4, CD8, CD45RA and CD27 were sorted into four subsets. There are a few counts of this clonotype. Its antigen remains unknown.

Study findings and constraints: From naive to CM, EM and EMRA, diversity decreased and Gini increased.

This receptor was taken from a human donor in good health. What was sequenced was central memory CD8+ T cells from blood. This chain joins TRBV20-1 and TRBJ2-7; 8 bases agree with TRBD2. The CDR3 DNA is TGCAGTGCACCAGGACTAGCCGACGAGCAGTACTTC. Protein: CSAPGLADEQYF.